These 15 T cell receptor beta chains were all obtained from the same sample, sequenced in a study of shared clonotypes between healthy human individuals (dated by TCRdb to the early 2020s). CD8 naive samples consisted of CD45RO-negative cells that were positively selected for CCR7, yielding a CD45RA+CCR7+ population without TemRA cells. To prepare the library, the immunoSEQ multiplex PCR assay was applied. The immuneACCESS repertoire file appears here via TCRdb, limited to in-frame rearrangements. These files lack a portion of the clones; in checked studies, under half of the deficit traces to unresolved V genes, and the cause of the others is not known. Counted in this sample were hundreds of thousands of clones; 90% to 95% of them appeared once. Together, the top ten hold 24% of the sample. The sample consisted of naive CD8+ T cells sorted from blood. According to the study, the label for this sample's cell subset or site signals: CD45RA+CCR7+. The origin of the receptors is a man between 25 and 39 years old in good health.

The J gene is TRBJ2-3, the V gene TRBV19; D is unresolved. V lost 5 bases to trimming and J lost 0 bases, with 6 bases between them. CDR1 LNHDA and CDR2 SQIVND come from the germline V gene (reference sequence). This CDR3 is 13 amino acids long. This chain's CDR3 is CASSATSTDTQYF. The CDR3 DNA is TGTGCCAGTAGTGCCACTAGCACAGATACGCAGTATTTT.

The CDR3 sequence is CASSVGMGTSSYEQYF. CDR3 sequence (DNA): TGTGCCAGCAGCGTAGGAATGGGGACTAGCTCCTACGAGCAGTACTTC. The V and J genes are TRBV9 and TRBJ2-7; 8 bases map to TRBD2. The trim removed 0 bases at V and 0 bases at J, leaving 5 bases unmatched. The CDR3 runs 16 residues. CDR1 SGDLS and CDR2 YYNGEE come from the germline V gene. The variable domain in full, completed from reference TRBV9 and TRBJ2-7, reads DSGVTQTPKHLITATGQRVTLRCSPRSGDLSVYWYQQSLDQGLQFLIQYYNGEERAKGNILERFSAQQFPDLHSELNLSSLELGDSALYFCASSVGMGTSSYEQYFGPGTRLTVT.

The V gene is TRBV27, the J gene TRBJ2-3; D not certain. The CDR3 length is 15 residues. The V and J ends lost 2 bases and 4 bases respectively, with 13 bases between them. The germline V gene has CDR1 MNHEY and CDR2 SMNVEV (reference sequence). CDR3 sequence reads: CASSLEARIPDTQYF. CDR3 DNA: TGTGCCAGCAGTTTAGAGGCTAGGATCCCAGATACGCAGTATTTT.

This chain joins TRBV27 and TRBJ1-5; a weak D match, TRBD1 (6 bases). Germline V CDR1 and CDR2: MNHEY, SMNVEV (reference sequence). The CDR3 length is 15 residues. Between the trimmed V and J ends, which lost 0 bases and 10 bases, there was a span of 16 bases. The CDR3 DNA is TGTGCCAGCAGTTTATCGAAGACAGGTGGAGGCCCCCAGCATTTT. Its protein is CASSLSKTGGGPQHF.

This chain connects TRBV5-1 to TRBJ2-3; D not resolved. Germline V gene lookup returns CDR1 SGHRS and CDR2 YFSETQ. The CDR3 sequence is 15 residues long. Trimming took 4 bases from V and 0 from J, leaving 12 bases between them. The CDR3 here is CASSDAPFSTDTQYF. The CDR3 DNA reads as TGCGCCAGCAGCGACGCCCCCTTTAGCACAGATACGCAGTATTTT.

The CDR3 DNA reads as TGTGCCAGCAGCTTAAACCAAAGCCCCTCCTACGAGCAGTACTTC. Its protein is CASSLNQSPSYEQYF. This rearrangement joins TRBV7-9 to TRBJ2-7; no definite D call. From germline, CDR1 is SEHNR and CDR2 FQNEAQ (reference sequence). The CDR3 runs to 15 residues. The V and J ends lost 2 bases and 0 bases respectively, with 11 bases between them.

The chain combines TRBV10-2 with TRBJ2-1; 7 bases agree with TRBD2. The CDR3 has 16 amino acids. CDR1 and CDR2 from the germline V gene are WSHSY and SAAADI. V dropped 3 bases and J dropped 6; count of bases not matched to a gene: 11. The CDR3 is CASSENAAGYPNEQFF. The CDR3 DNA reads TGCGCCAGCAGTGAAAATGCAGCGGGATACCCCAATGAGCAGTTCTTC.

To note about this clone: Other DNA sequences in this sample translate to the same CDR3. This chain connects TRBV5-4 to TRBJ1-1; D possibly corresponds to TRBD1 (5 bases). Trimming took off 2 bases at V and 1 base at J, with 9 bases between the two ends. The CDR3 has 14 amino acids. Germline CDR1 SGHNT, CDR2 YYREEE (reference sequence). This CDR3 reads CASSFRGGNTEAFF. DNA of the CDR3: TGTGCCAGCAGCTTTAGGGGTGGGAACACTGAAGCTTTCTTT.

The rearrangement links TRBV7-9 to TRBJ2-3, with 10 bases aligning to TRBD1. The junction had 6 bases not matched to a gene; V was cut back by 2 bases and J by 7 bases. This CDR3 is built from 15 residues. Germline CDR1 reads SEHNR; CDR2 reads FQNEAQ (reference sequence). The CDR3, as DNA: TGTGCCAGCAGCTTATCGGGACAGGGGAGAAATACGCAGTATTTT. This gives the protein CASSLSGQGRNTQYF. The variable domain in full, with the rest retrieved from reference TRBV7-9 and TRBJ2-3, is DTGVSQNPRHKITKRGQNVTFRCDPISEHNRLYWYRQTLGQGPEFLTYFQNEAQLEKSRLLSDRFSAERPKGSFSTLEIQRTEQGDSAMYLCASSLSGQGRNTQYFGPGTRLTVL.

This chain uses TRBV2 with TRBJ2-7; D gene unclear. The CDR3 loop spans 12 amino acids. The germline V gene has CDR1 SNHLY and CDR2 FYNNEI. Trimming cost V 11 bases and J 3 bases, with 14 bases left between them. CDR3 sequence reads: CACGGMYYEQYF. The CDR3 nucleotides read TGTGCCTGTGGTGGGATGTACTACGAGCAGTACTTC.

This clone showed up just once. The gene calls are TRBV28 and TRBJ2-1; tentative D call: TRBD2 (5 bases). The CDR3 covers 12 residues. The V gene's germline CDR1 is MDHEN and CDR2 SYDVKM. The V and J ends lost 2 bases and 9 bases respectively, with 8 bases between them. In DNA, the CDR3 is TGTGCCAGCAGTTTAGTTGCGGGTGAGCAGTTCTTC. This sequence encodes CASSLVAGEQFF.

V is TRBV7-8 and J is TRBJ2-7; perhaps TRBD2 as D (6 bases). The V end was cut by 4 bases, the J end by 6 bases, with 19 bases between. CDR3 length: 15 amino acids. Per the germline V gene, CDR1 is SGHVS and CDR2 is FQNEAQ. This chain's CDR3 is CASSSPTGLRGEQYF. The CDR3 nucleotides are TGTGCCAGCAGCTCCCCAACGGGACTCCGAGGCGAGCAGTACTTC.

The chain recombines TRBV19 with TRBJ1-3; possible D gene TRBD1, 6 bases. Germline V gene sequence: CDR1 LNHDA, CDR2 SQIVND (reference sequence). The CDR3 extends over 21 amino acids. Trimming removed 0 bases from V and 0 bases from J, with 24 bases in between. CDR3 DNA: TGTGCCAGTAGTATAGATTTTCCGATGACCGGGACAATGGCCTCTGGAAACACCATATATTTT. Translation gives CASSIDFPMTGTMASGNTIYF.

To note about this clone: An end of the junction does not agree with germline; a read error may underlie this. This chain joins TRBV5-5 and TRBJ2-5; D not certain. The CDR3 length is 12 residues. Germline V gives CDR1 SGHKS, CDR2 YYEKEE (reference sequence). CDR3 DNA: TGCGCGACACCCATTGGCCAAGAGACCCAGTACTTC. It yields the protein CATPIGQETQYF. The whole variable domain, filled in from reference TRBV5-5 and TRBJ2-5, reads DAGVTQSPTHLIKTRGQQVTLRCSPISGHKSVSWYQQVLGQGPQFIFQYYEKEERGRGNFPDRFSARQFPNYSSELNVNALLLGDSALYLCATPIGQETQYFGPGTRLLVL.

This chain joins TRBV19 and TRBJ1-2; D gene unclear. Deletions cut 3 bases from V and 6 bases from J, with 17 bases between. The germline V gene encodes CDR1 LNHDA and CDR2 SQIVND (reference sequence). This CDR3 spans 15 amino acids. DNA of the CDR3: TGTGCCAGTAGTATTTTTGAGGGCCGGGTCCATGGCTACACCTTC. Its protein product is CASSIFEGRVHGYTF.